Reported below is one T cell receptor beta chain. No antigen is known for it. At the DNA level, this CDR3 is encoded by other sequences in the same sample as well. After removal of 2 bases from V and 3 bases from J, the junction contained 0 bases not matched to a gene. Germline V gene lookup returns CDR1 GTSNPN and CDR2 SVGIG (reference sequence). The CDR3 length is 12 residues. This record belongs to a study of cytomegalovirus exposure and HLA in healthy donors. Overall study findings and caveats: Later analysis suggested most CMV-associated TCR beta chains were HLA-restricted. Earlier findings revealed that most TCR beta V segments proved productive either about 87% or about 30% of the time.

The PCR made use of 60 Vbeta and 13 Jbeta primers. The table came from immunoSEQ multiplex PCR; TCRdb's copy has only in-frame clones and leaves some out. This listing includes some 72,000 clones. The chain combines TRBV30 with TRBJ1-2; TRBD1 matches at 7 bases. The TCR sequence derives from a man between 40 and 49 years old in good health and CMV-seronegative. The sample comprised PBMCs. The CDR3 spells CAWSQGDYGYTF. The CDR3 DNA reads as TGTGCCTGGAGTCAGGGGGACTATGGCTACACCTTC.